This T cell receptor beta chain came from a study of CD8 T cells in ankylosing spondylitis. The study, taken as a whole, reports: Reportedly, disease-linked clones are significantly enriched in ankylosing spondylitis patients' matched synovial fluid. About 8 highly homologous variants made up a TCR beta motif, and this motif appeared characteristic of ankylosing spondylitis blood.

This clonotype has a handful of counts. Its target is not known. Germline CDR1 and CDR2: MDHEN and SYDVKM. The CDR3 spans 16 residues. V lost 3 bases, J lost 5 bases, and 12 bases stayed unmatched. Libraries of TCR beta came from quantitative 5'-RACE with molecular barcodes. Using its own MiXCR run on the 5' RACE reads, TCRdb lists one record per CDR3 protein. The sample carries 240,000 or so distinct CDR3 sequences, around 10% recorded once. Input material: blood, either unsorted or a sorted T cell fraction (not recorded which). The rearrangement links TRBV28 to TRBJ2-5; 7 bases line up with TRBD2. This clonotype originated in a male donor with ankylosing spondylitis or in good health (not recorded which). The DNA of the CDR3 is TGTGCCAGCAGTTTGGGGACTAAACCCGAGAGGGAGACCCAGTACTTC. It yields the protein CASSLGTKPERETQYF.